The sample holds one count of the clone carrying this T cell receptor beta chain. These data are taken from a study of cytomegalovirus exposure and HLA in healthy donors. CDR1 SGHTA and CDR2 FQGNSA come from the germline V gene. Trimming at V came to 5 bases and at J to 5 bases, leaving 7 bases not matched to a gene. CDR3 size: 14 residues. Primers included in the PCR were 60 Vbeta and 13 Jbeta primers. Measured with immunoSEQ multiplex PCR; TCRdb has only the in-frame clones, and not every one. This sample yields around 120,000 clones, of which 79% are seen a single time; approximately 4.3% belongs to the top ten.

Sequenced material: PBMCs. This receptor was taken from a man aged 30 to 45 in good health and CMV-seropositive. The J gene is TRBJ2-5, the V gene TRBV7-2; TRBD1 matches at 8 bases. CDR3 protein: CASSLQGVGETQYF. CDR3 sequence (DNA): TGTGCCAGCAGCCTACAGGGGGTCGGTGAGACCCAGTACTTC.